This T cell receptor beta chain originates from a study of T cell responses to AZD1222 COVID-19 vaccine. This CDR3 comprises 13 residues. V dropped 6 bases and J dropped 1; count of bases not matched to a gene: 3. CDR1 and CDR2 from the germline V gene are LNHDA and SQIVND (reference sequence). Sequencing was performed with immunoSEQ multiplex PCR; in TCRdb, only in-frame clones are kept and a portion is missing. The sample has approximately 89,000 clones; about 90% are singletons. Sequenced material: peripheral blood, taken on day 0 of AZD1222 vaccination. The clonotype originates from an adult in good health. V is TRBV19 and J is TRBJ2-7; TRBD1 agrees at 7 bases. The CDR3, as DNA: TGTGCCAGTAGCCCGGGACAGTCCTACGAGCAGTACTTC. It codes for CASSPGQSYEQYF.